These T cell receptor beta chains were read from a single sample in a study of Tregs in tolerant kidney transplant recipients. Sequenced by immunoSEQ multiplex PCR; TCRdb stores in-frame clones only, minus some. The table shows about 21,000 clones, with about 85% occurring only once. The specimen comprised CD8+ T cells from blood (PBMCs), sampled 6 months after the transplant. The receptors originated from a human patient who received a combined kidney and bone marrow transplant. Some T cells may have come from the graft donor. Each CDR3 is given with its conserved first and last residue. Each record gives: J gene, D gene, clone size, V gene, CDR3 DNA, CDR3 protein. A D gene is named only where the DNA matches it firmly. Size tells how often a clone was seen (once, few, many) or the class of an expanded clone, and some rows leave it out.

J: TRBJ2-7; D: .; size: .; V: TRBV5-8; DNA: TGTGCCAGCAGCTTGGGTTCTGGACAGAGGACGAACGAGCAGTACTTC; CDR3: CASSLGSGQRTNEQYF
J: TRBJ2-7; D: .; size: .; V: TRBV9; DNA: TGTGCCAGCAGCGTAGGGGGGCCAGCCTACGAGCAGTACTTC; CDR3: CASSVGGPAYEQYF
J: TRBJ2-7; D: TRBD1; size: medium-sized; V: TRBV19; DNA: TGTGCCAGTAGTGCGGATTGGGACAGGGCCTACGAGCAGTACTTC; CDR3: CASSADWDRAYEQYF
J: TRBJ2-1; D: .; size: .; V: TRBV7-9; DNA: TGTGCCAGCACCCTAGCAGAGAGCTCCTACAATGAGCAGTTCTTC; CDR3: CASTLAESSYNEQFF
J: TRBJ2-1; D: TRBD2; size: .; V: TRBV13; DNA: TGTGCCAGCAGCCCGGGAGGGAATGAGCAGTTCTTC; CDR3: CASSPGGNEQFF
J: TRBJ2-2; D: .; size: .; V: TRBV9; DNA: TGTGCCAGCAGCGTAGCGGGAGTTGGGACCGGGGAGCTGTTTTTT; CDR3: CASSVAGVGTGELFF
J: TRBJ2-7; D: TRBD2; size: .; V: TRBV2; DNA: TGTGCCAGCAGTGATGCTAGCGGGGGGATGTACGAGCAGTACTTC; CDR3: CASSDASGGMYEQYF
J: TRBJ2-7; D: .; size: .; V: TRBV5-1; DNA: TGCGCCAGCAGCTTGGCCTCGGTCTATTACGAGCAGTACTTC; CDR3: CASSLASVYYEQYF
J: TRBJ2-7; D: .; size: few; V: TRBV9; DNA: TGTGCCAGCAGCGTAGCTGTAACGGGCGAGCAGTACTTC; CDR3: CASSVAVTGEQYF
J: TRBJ2-7; D: .; size: .; V: TRBV7-6; DNA: TGTGCCAGCAGCTTAGCCCAGGGTAGCGAGCAGTACTTC; CDR3: CASSLAQGSEQYF
J: TRBJ2-3; D: TRBD1; size: .; V: TRBV13; DNA: TGTGCCAGCAGCCGCGACAGGGGTTCATCAGATACGCAGTATTTT; CDR3: CASSRDRGSSDTQYF
J: TRBJ1-6; D: .; size: once; V: TRBV15; DNA: TGTGCCACCAGCAGAGATGAGGGGGAGGGGTCACCCCTCCACTTT; CDR3: CATSRDEGEGSPLHF
J: TRBJ2-1; D: TRBD1; size: .; V: TRBV4-3; DNA: TGCGCCAGCAGCCACCCGGGACAGGTTTCCTCCTACAATGAGCAGTTCTTC; CDR3: CASSHPGQVSSYNEQFF
J: TRBJ2-1; D: .; size: .; V: TRBV27; DNA: TGTGCCAGCAGTTTATTTTTTACGGGGAATGAGCAGTTCTTC; CDR3: CASSLFFTGNEQFF
J: TRBJ2-5; D: .; size: .; V: TRBV15; DNA: TGTGCCACCAGAAAATCTAGGGGTAGTGAGACCCAGTACTTC; CDR3: CATRKSRGSETQYF
J: TRBJ1-1; D: .; size: .; V: TRBV19; DNA: TGTGCCAGTAGTATCCGTTCGGGGGAAAGGGGCACTGAAGCTTTCTTT; CDR3: CASSIRSGERGTEAFF
J: TRBJ2-5; D: TRBD2; size: .; V: TRBV10-1; DNA: TGCGCCAGCAGTGAGTCGTTTCTAGCGGGAGGGTCAAAAGCGAAGACCCAGTACTTC; CDR3: CASSESFLAGGSKAKTQYF
J: TRBJ2-7; D: .; size: .; V: TRBV30; DNA: TGTGCCTCCAGGGAAGGCAGCTCCTACGAGCAGTACTTC; CDR3: CASREGSSYEQYF
J: TRBJ2-7; D: .; size: .; V: TRBV11-2; DNA: TGTGCCAGCAGCTCATCGGACTTCAACTACGAGCAGTACTTC; CDR3: CASSSSDFNYEQYF
J: TRBJ2-1; D: TRBD2; size: .; V: TRBV6-6; DNA: TGTGCCAGCAGCCGTCCGACTAGCGGGAGGGAGTATGAGCAGTTCTTC; CDR3: CASSRPTSGREYEQFF
J: TRBJ1-2; D: .; size: .; V: TRBV13; DNA: TGTGCCAGCAGCTCTACCATGCACAGGGATTTCTATGGCTACACCTTC; CDR3: CASSSTMHRDFYGYTF
J: TRBJ2-7; D: TRBD2; size: few; V: TRBV5-1; DNA: TGCGCCAGCAGCTTGTCTGGGGGGGGTCCTTCCCACGAGCAGTACTTC; CDR3: CASSLSGGGPSHEQYF
J: TRBJ1-2; D: .; size: .; V: TRBV7-9; DNA: TGTGCCAGCAGCTTGGGCCCCCGAGGGTCGAACTATGGCTACACCTTC; CDR3: CASSLGPRGSNYGYTF
J: TRBJ2-1; D: TRBD1; size: .; V: TRBV29-1; DNA: TGCAGCGTCCCTAGTAATGGACAGGGGCGTTTGGATGAGCAGTTCTTC; CDR3: CSVPSNGQGRLDEQFF
J: TRBJ1-5; D: .; size: .; V: TRBV27; DNA: TGTGCCAGCAGTCGGCAGGGTGATCAGCCCCAGCATTTT; CDR3: CASSRQGDQPQHF
J: TRBJ2-7; D: TRBD2; size: .; V: TRBV2; DNA: TGTGCCAGCAGTGAGGATAGCGGGACCTACGAGCAGTACTTC; CDR3: CASSEDSGTYEQYF
J: TRBJ1-2; D: .; size: .; V: TRBV21-1; DNA: TGTGCCAGCAGCAAAGGTTTTCGGGGCTATGGCTACACCTTC; CDR3: CASSKGFRGYGYTF
J: TRBJ2-7; D: TRBD2; size: .; V: TRBV4-1; DNA: TGCGCCAGCAGCCAAGTCCTAGCGGGGTACGAGCAGTACTTC; CDR3: CASSQVLAGYEQYF
J: TRBJ1-5; D: .; size: once; V: TRBV28; DNA: TGTGCCAGCAGTCTGGGGGCCCCCGGGCAGCCCCAGCATTTT; CDR3: CASSLGAPGQPQHF
J: TRBJ2-3; D: TRBD2; size: once; V: TRBV27; DNA: TGTGCCAGCAGTCTAATAGCGGGGGCGGATACGCAGTATTTT; CDR3: CASSLIAGADTQYF
J: TRBJ1-1; D: TRBD1; size: .; V: TRBV19; DNA: TGTGCCAGTAGAAAAAAGACAGGGGACACTGAAGCTTTCTTT; CDR3: CASRKKTGDTEAFF
J: TRBJ2-5; D: TRBD2; size: .; V: TRBV9; DNA: TGTGCCAGCAGCGTAGTAGGCGGGGGGGCCCATGAGACCCAGTACTTC; CDR3: CASSVVGGGAHETQYF
J: TRBJ1-2; D: .; size: .; V: TRBV27; DNA: TGTGCCAGCATGAAGGCAGGGGACCCTAACTATGGCTACACCTTC; CDR3: CASMKAGDPNYGYTF
J: TRBJ2-1; D: TRBD2; size: .; V: TRBV27; DNA: TGTGCCAGCAGTTTTGGAGCGGGAGGGCCTGAGCAGTTCTTC; CDR3: CASSFGAGGPEQFF
J: TRBJ2-7; D: TRBD2; size: few; V: TRBV16; DNA: TGTGCCAGCAGCCGGGTAGCGGGACCCGAGCAGTACTTC; CDR3: CASSRVAGPEQYF
J: TRBJ2-5; D: .; size: .; V: TRBV7-9; DNA: TGTGCCAGCAGCTTAGTACCGGTCGGGGAGACCCAGTACTTC; CDR3: CASSLVPVGETQYF
J: TRBJ1-2; D: .; size: .; V: TRBV9; DNA: TGTGCCAGCCTAGTACTGCACTCAAGAAAGACCTATGGCTACACCTTC; CDR3: CASLVLHSRKTYGYTF
J: TRBJ2-3; D: TRBD1; size: .; V: TRBV2; DNA: TGTGCCAGCAGTCTGGACAGGGGGCAGGGAGATACGCAGTATTTT; CDR3: CASSLDRGQGDTQYF
J: TRBJ2-5; D: TRBD2; size: .; V: TRBV5-1; DNA: TGCGCCAGCAGCTTCGGGGGACTACAAGAGACCCAGTACTTC; CDR3: CASSFGGLQETQYF
J: TRBJ2-7; D: .; size: .; V: TRBV7-7; DNA: TGTGCCGCCCAGGGGATGTACGAGCAGTACTTC; CDR3: CAAQGMYEQYF
J: TRBJ2-3; D: .; size: .; V: TRBV4-1; DNA: TGCGCCAGCAGCCTTAAGATGGGGACAACCACCTTTGATACGCAGTATTTT; CDR3: CASSLKMGTTTFDTQYF
J: TRBJ2-7; D: TRBD2; size: .; V: TRBV7-8; DNA: TGTGCCAGCAGCTTAAAAATTCTAGCGGTTCCCTACGAGCAGTACTTC; CDR3: CASSLKILAVPYEQYF
J: TRBJ2-2; D: TRBD2; size: .; V: TRBV29-1; DNA: TGCAGCGTTGAAGCTAGCGGGAGGGCCCCCGGGGAGCTGTTTTTT; CDR3: CSVEASGRAPGELFF
J: TRBJ2-3; D: TRBD2; size: .; V: TRBV28; DNA: TGTGCCAGCAGTAAGGGGGCAGGACTAGCGGGGGCTTACACAGATACGCAGTATTTT; CDR3: CASSKGAGLAGAYTDTQYF
J: TRBJ2-1; D: TRBD1; size: .; V: TRBV27; DNA: TGTGCCAGCAGTTACAGGGGCAATGAGCAGTTCTTC; CDR3: CASSYRGNEQFF
J: TRBJ2-5; D: TRBD2; size: .; V: TRBV6-5; DNA: TGTGCCAGCAGCAGGACTAGCGGGGTCCAAGAGACCCAGTACTTC; CDR3: CASSRTSGVQETQYF
J: TRBJ2-7; D: .; size: .; V: TRBV7-2; DNA: TGTGCCTTAGCGGATCCCTACGAGCAGTACTTC; CDR3: CALADPYEQYF
J: TRBJ2-3; D: .; size: medium-sized; V: TRBV28; DNA: TGTGCCAGCAGTTTACGGGACAACACAGATACGCAGTATTTT; CDR3: CASSLRDNTDTQYF
J: TRBJ2-1; D: .; size: .; V: TRBV27; DNA: TGTGCCAGCAGTTTAGGGGCCAATGAGCAGTTCTTC; CDR3: CASSLGANEQFF
J: TRBJ2-1; D: .; size: .; V: TRBV20-1; DNA: TGCAGTGCTAGAGCCGGTCATGAGCAGTTCTTC; CDR3: CSARAGHEQFF
J: TRBJ2-3; D: .; size: once; V: TRBV6-1; DNA: TGTGCCAGCAGTGGAGCGGGTATCAGGGGGGATACGCAGTATTTT; CDR3: CASSGAGIRGDTQYF
J: TRBJ1-2; D: .; size: .; V: TRBV7-9; DNA: TGTGCCAGCAGCTTAGAATCTGGACAGAACTATGGCTACACCTTC; CDR3: CASSLESGQNYGYTF
J: TRBJ1-4; D: .; size: .; V: TRBV9; DNA: TGTGCCAGCAGCGTAGGGGGACAAATTGCAACTAATGAAAAACTGTTTTTT; CDR3: CASSVGGQIATNEKLFF